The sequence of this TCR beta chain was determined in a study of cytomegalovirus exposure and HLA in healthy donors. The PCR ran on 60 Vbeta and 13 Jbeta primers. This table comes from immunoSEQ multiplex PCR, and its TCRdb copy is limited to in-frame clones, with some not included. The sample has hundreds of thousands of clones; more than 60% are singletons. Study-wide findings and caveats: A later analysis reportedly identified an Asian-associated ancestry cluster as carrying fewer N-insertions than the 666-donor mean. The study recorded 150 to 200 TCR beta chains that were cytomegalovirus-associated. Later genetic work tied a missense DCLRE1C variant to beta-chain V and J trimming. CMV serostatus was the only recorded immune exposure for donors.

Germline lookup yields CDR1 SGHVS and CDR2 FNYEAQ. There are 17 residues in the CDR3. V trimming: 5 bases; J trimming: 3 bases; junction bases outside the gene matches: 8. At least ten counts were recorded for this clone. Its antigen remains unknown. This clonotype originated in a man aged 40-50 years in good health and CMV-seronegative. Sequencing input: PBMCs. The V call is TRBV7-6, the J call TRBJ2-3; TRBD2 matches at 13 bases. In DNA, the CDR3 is TGTGCCAGCAGCCCCACTAGCGGGGGGGCGTTTACAGATACGCAGTATTTT. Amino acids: CASSPTSGGAFTDTQYF.